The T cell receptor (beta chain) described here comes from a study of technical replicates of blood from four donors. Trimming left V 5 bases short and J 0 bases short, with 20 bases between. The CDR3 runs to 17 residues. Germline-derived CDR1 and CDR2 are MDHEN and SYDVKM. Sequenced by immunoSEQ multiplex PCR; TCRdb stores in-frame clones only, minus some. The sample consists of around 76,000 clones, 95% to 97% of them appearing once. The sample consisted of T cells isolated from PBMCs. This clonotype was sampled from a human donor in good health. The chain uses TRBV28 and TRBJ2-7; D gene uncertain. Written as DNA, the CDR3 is TGTGCCAGCAGTACCCCAGTTATCGTTCTAGACTCCTACGAGCAGTACTTC. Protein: CASSTPVIVLDSYEQYF.